This T cell receptor beta chain was sequenced during a study of cytomegalovirus exposure and HLA in healthy donors. Findings and caveats of the study: Some TCR beta chains (roughly 160 of them) were listed as cytomegalovirus-associated. V- and J-gene trimming in TCR beta was tied to a missense DCLRE1C variant by an analysis performed later.

As concerns this clone: What it binds is not known.

13 Jbeta primers and 60 Vbeta primers were used for the PCR. The method was immunoSEQ multiplex PCR; TCRdb's version includes in-frame clones alone and lacks a portion of them. This table has 80,000 to 100,000 clones, 73% appearing once. There are 14 residues in the CDR3. The germline V gene encodes CDR1 MNHEY and CDR2 SMNVEV (reference sequence). V was trimmed by 6 bases and J by 5 bases, leaving 14 bases between them. The sequencing sample was made of PBMCs. The sequence was obtained from a man aged 35 to 55 in good health and CMV-seronegative. The chain links TRBV27 to TRBJ2-1; the D gene is possibly TRBD2 (7 bases). CDR3 amino acids: CASRKGGPHNEQFF. The DNA of the CDR3 is TGTGCCAGCAGAAAGGGGGGGCCCCACAATGAGCAGTTCTTC.